The T cell receptor (beta chain) described here comes from a study of shared clonotypes between healthy human individuals. Study-level findings and limits: Only blood was sampled; tissue repertoires likely differ.

To note about this clone: What it recognizes is unknown.

Naive-designated CD8 cells lacked CD45RO, were positively enriched for CCR7, and omitted terminally differentiated effector memory CD45RA+ cells. Sequenced by immunoSEQ multiplex PCR; TCRdb stores in-frame clones only, minus some. Of hundreds of thousands of clones in the sample, 95% to 98% were seen once. Germline CDR1 is PRHDT and CDR2 is FYEKMQ (reference sequence). The CDR3 has 16 residues. V shed 5 bases and J 2 bases; nucleotides not matched to a gene: 5. Sequencing was carried out using naive CD8+ T cells sorted from blood. The source is a man aged 30 to 39 in good health. The chain is built from TRBV13 and TRBJ2-5, with 13 bases identical to TRBD2. CDR3 residues: CASSTGLAGAQETQYF. The CDR3 DNA reads TGTGCCAGCAGCACTGGACTAGCGGGAGCTCAAGAGACCCAGTACTTC.